One and the same sample provided the 17 T cell receptor beta chains below, sequenced in a study of blood T cell repertoires in COVID-19 (dated by TCRdb to about 2020). Library method: the immunoSEQ multiplex PCR assay. TCRdb obtained this table from immuneACCESS and retained in-frame rearrangements with V and J assigned. These tables miss some clones; where compared with another copy, unresolved V genes account for less than half of the shortfall, and the remainder is unexplained. This sample comprises about 170,000 clones, about 88% of them detected only once. The top ten clones comprise around 0.77% of the sample. Material for sequencing was PBMCs or T cells enriched from blood (not recorded which). The receptors originated from a woman younger than 35 who had recovered from COVID-19.

This sequence joins TRBV7-9 and TRBJ2-1; 11 nucleotides agree with TRBD2. The CDR3 totals 15 residues. Per germline, CDR1 SEHNR and CDR2 FQNEAQ (reference sequence). J lost 10 bases, V lost 2 bases, and 7 bases had no gene match. CDR3 sequence: CASSLQLAGGQEQFF. The CDR3 nucleotides are TGTGCCAGCAGCTTACAGCTAGCGGGAGGTCAGGAGCAGTTCTTC.

This rearrangement joins TRBV27 to TRBJ2-2; weak D call: TRBD2 (6 bases). V shed 3 bases and J shed 3 bases, with 11 bases lying between them. Germline CDR1 is MNHEY and CDR2 is SMNVEV (reference sequence). CDR3 length: 15 residues. This chain's CDR3 is CASSFRGADTGELFF. In DNA form, the CDR3 reads TGTGCCAGCAGTTTCCGCGGGGCTGACACCGGGGAGCTGTTTTTT.

The chain carries TRBV4-2 and TRBJ1-1, with D perhaps matching TRBD1 (5 bases). Germline V CDR1 and CDR2: LGHNA, YNFKEQ. The CDR3 loop spans 15 amino acids. V was cut by 4 bases and J by 3 bases, with 15 bases left in between. The CDR3 sequence: CASSPGQAGDTEAFF. The CDR3 nucleotides are TGTGCCAGCAGCCCAGGGCAGGCCGGAGACACTGAAGCTTTCTTT.

The V call is TRBV28, the J call TRBJ2-1, with TRBD1 matching over 12 bases. The V gene end was trimmed by 5 bases and the J gene end by 9 bases; junction bases not matched to a gene: 11. This CDR3 is 16 amino acids long. Germline lookup yields CDR1 MDHEN and CDR2 SYDVKM. The CDR3 nucleotides read TGTGCCAGCAGTACTCCGGGACAGGGGGCGCAAGGTGAGCAGTTCTTC. It codes for CASSTPGQGAQGEQFF.

The chain joins TRBV30 to TRBJ1-4; TRBD1 might be the D (5 bases). Germline CDR1 GTSNPN, CDR2 SVGIG (reference sequence). The CDR3 is made up of 14 amino acids. V was clipped by 5 bases and J by 8 bases, with 18 bases between them. In DNA, the CDR3 is TGTGCCTGGGGCCGGGGGGGATCCGAGGAAAAACTGTTTTTT. It translates to CAWGRGGSEEKLFF.

For the CDR3, the DNA is TGTGCCAGCAGTTTAGACCGTTTCGGAGCAATCAGGGACAATGAGCAGTTCTTC. Translating gives CASSLDRFGAIRDNEQFF. This rearrangement joins TRBV28 to TRBJ2-1; weak D call: TRBD1 (5 bases). CDR3 length equals 18 residues. CDR1 and CDR2 (germline): MDHEN, SYDVKM. V was pared by 2 bases and J by 5 bases, with 22 bases between.

This chain uses TRBV6-4 with TRBJ2-1; TRBD2 is a possible D gene (6 bases). Germline V gene lookup returns CDR1 MRHNA and CDR2 SNTAGT. The ends were cut back, 3 bases at V and 7 bases at J, with 10 bases in the middle. CDR3 length: 13 residues. Here the CDR3 reads CASSEESGNEQFF. The CDR3 nucleotides are TGTGCCAGCAGTGAAGAAAGCGGGAATGAGCAGTTCTTC.

The rearrangement uses TRBV7-3 and TRBJ2-6; D may be TRBD2 (5 bases). V gave up 3 bases and J gave up 0 bases, with 9 bases separating them. Germline V gene lookup returns CDR1 SGHTA and CDR2 FQGTGA. The CDR3 contains 16 residues. CDR3: CASSLIASSGANVLTF. In nucleotides, the CDR3 is TGTGCCAGCAGCTTGATAGCGAGCTCTGGGGCCAACGTCCTGACTTTC.

The genes are TRBV5-4 and TRBJ1-5, with a tentative D call TRBD1 (6 bases). The ends were cut back, 4 bases at V and 6 bases at J, with 11 bases in the middle. The germline V gene has CDR1 SGHNT and CDR2 YYREEE (reference sequence). CDR3 length: 13 residues. The CDR3 DNA reads TGTGCCAGCAGCCCACAGGGAAGTCAGCCCCAGCATTTT. This translates into CASSPQGSQPQHF.

The chain is built from TRBV12-3 or TRBV12-4 and TRBJ1-3; D is uncertain. The CDR3 totals 10 residues. The CDR3: CAGGGNTIYF. Here the CDR3 DNA reads TGTGCTGGCGGTGGAAACACCATATATTTT.

V gene TRBV28 combines with J gene TRBJ2-6; D might be TRBD2 (6 bases). Between the trimmed V and J ends, which lost 11 bases and 0 bases, there was a span of 23 bases. Germline-derived CDR1 and CDR2 are MDHEN and SYDVKM. The CDR3 covers 18 residues. Here the CDR3 DNA reads TGTGCCTCGATGGAGGGGAGAACAGGCGACTCTGGGGCCAACGTCCTGACTTTC. This translates into CASMEGRTGDSGANVLTF.

V and J are TRBV7-2 and TRBJ2-1; perhaps TRBD2 as D (5 bases). CDR3 size: 14 residues. Germline CDR1 and CDR2: SGHTA and FQGNSA. Trimming removed 4 bases from V and 1 base from J, with 8 bases in between. The CDR3 region has the DNA TGTGCCAGCAGCTCTAGGAGGTCCTACAATGAGCAGTTCTTC. Its translation is CASSSRRSYNEQFF.

This sequence joins TRBV6-5 and TRBJ1-1; 8 bases map to TRBD1. The CDR3 contains 13 residues. With 6 bases clipped from V and 4 bases from J, the junction kept 4 bases outside the gene matches. Germline loops: CDR1 MNHEY, CDR2 SVGAGI. CDR3 sequence reads: CASSQTGGTEAFF. CDR3 nucleotides: TGTGCCAGCAGCCAAACAGGGGGCACTGAAGCTTTCTTT.

This chain connects TRBV28 to TRBJ2-7; D may be TRBD1 (5 bases). The germline V gene encodes CDR1 MDHEN and CDR2 SYDVKM. With 4 bases removed from V and 3 bases from J, the gap between germline ends came to 13 bases. The length of the CDR3 is 14 residues. The CDR3 bases are TGTGCCAGCAGTTCCCCCGACAGTTACTACGAGCAGTACTTC. Its protein is CASSSPDSYYEQYF.

In its sample, this clone was seen once. The chain links TRBV6-5 to TRBJ1-2; perhaps TRBD1 as D (6 bases). Germline V gene data show CDR1 as MNHEY and CDR2 as SVGAGI. Trimming took off 6 bases at V and 2 bases at J, with 7 bases between the two ends. CDR3 length equals 12 residues. Here the CDR3 DNA reads TGTGCCAGCAGGGACAGAAACTATGGCTACACCTTC. It codes for CASRDRNYGYTF.

J is TRBJ1-2 and V is TRBV4-3, with a tentative D call TRBD1 (5 bases). V was cut by 0 bases and J by 8 bases, with 10 bases left in between. CDR3 size: 13 residues. Germline values: CDR1 LGHNA, CDR2 YSLEER. CDR3 sequence: CASSQDGADGYTF. DNA for the CDR3: TGCGCCAGCAGCCAAGATGGGGCGGACGGCTACACCTTC.

This clone has a handful of counts. The V call is TRBV19, the J call TRBJ1-1; D uncertain. Between the trimmed V and J ends, which lost 3 bases and 8 bases, there was a span of 13 bases. Per germline, CDR1 LNHDA and CDR2 SQIVND (reference sequence). This CDR3 contains 13 residues. The CDR3 sequence: CASSIFRAGEAFF. The DNA for the CDR3 is TGTGCCAGTAGTATCTTCCGGGCGGGGGAAGCTTTCTTT.